This T cell receptor beta chain was found in a study of shared clonotypes between healthy human individuals. Findings and limits, study-wide: The researchers took only blood, and tissue repertoires probably look different.

Note on this clone: Its target is not known.

The input for sorted-subset replicate PCRs was roughly 180 ng DNA, 25,000 to 35,000 T cell genomes. TCRdb's copy holds only in-frame clones and misses some; the assay was immunoSEQ multiplex PCR. The table records about 1 million clones, 75% of them present only once. CDR1 is MDHEN and CDR2 is SYDVKM in the germline V gene. The CDR3 extends over 15 amino acids. V lost 4 bases to trimming and J lost 9 bases, with 19 bases between them. Sample: memory CD4+ T cells sorted from blood. Subset of the sample: CD45RA-negative fraction. This sequence was found in a man between 18 and 29 years old in good health. This chain joins TRBV28 and TRBJ2-4, with D possibly matching TRBD1 (6 bases). The CDR3 coding sequence is TGTGCCAGCAGTTCGCGGACAGTCGCCCGGGCCATTCAGTACTTC. Translation: CASSSRTVARAIQYF.